This TCR beta chain was observed in a study of cytomegalovirus exposure and HLA in healthy donors (TCRdb year 2017). Study-level background: An earlier analysis of approximately 550 of the donors reported more than 250 Gb of sequence data and 100 million to 140 million unique TCR beta sequences from 150 million to 200 million T cells. Besides the first cohort of 550 to 750 subjects, a separate validation cohort made up of 120 or so different subjects was used. An earlier analysis of nearly 600 of the donors applied high-throughput TCR beta sequencing to assess whether each TCR beta V gene segment acted as functional or pseudogenic. The later analysis used no new phenotypic data to find candidate immune exposures, relying instead on TCR beta sequences and their occurrence across donors. Typing coverage differed by locus: A, B, C, DRB1 and DQB1 were typed in roughly 629-640 donors, DQA1 in around 500, DPA1 in some 570, and DPB1 in approximately 450. To study patterns of TCR occurrence, a later analysis re-analyzed previously published TCR beta repertoires from 700 or so donors and added high-resolution HLA genotyping. Across 398 genotyped donors of the cohort, an average of roughly 200,000 unique TCR beta nucleotide sequences per donor were sequenced, and around 19% of those sequences were non-productive. An early release that covered approximately 600 HLA-typed donors contained about 300 gigabases of sequencing data and tens of millions of unique TCR sequences. HLA typing covered class I and class II loci at four-digit resolution. Every discovery cohort repertoire had been produced on one sequencing platform. Because of strong linkage in the cohort, roughly five DR-DQ haplotypes were treated as single units for association and clustering. In a later genetic analysis, genome-wide SNP genotypes for about three fifths of the roughly 670 donors were used, and that subset was treated as a discovery cohort. Using immunosequencing, the study profiled T cell repertoires from some 670 subjects and related those repertoires to cytomegalovirus serostatus. The study aimed to test whether signatures of past pathogen exposure could be identified by cataloging public T cell receptors. Donor age, sex, ethnicity and CMV serostatus were compiled together with the repertoire data. The study combined high-throughput TCR immunosequencing, statistical association of individual TCRs with disease status, and machine learning to predict cytomegalovirus infection status. Of the approximately 400 genotyped donors, 65% to 90% fell in the genetic ancestry cluster associated with self-reported Caucasian donors. General conclusions and limits of the study: Because HLA typing was missing for some donors at each locus, association tests included only the typed subset. Because counts were too low, roughly 18 rarely observed V segments, including chromosome 9 orphons, were left out of the earlier analysis of about 500 of the donors. According to the authors, the approach could potentially be generalized to other disease states and immunological phenotypes. In a later analysis, about 16,000 TCR beta sequences were associated with specific HLA alleles at a false discovery rate of 0.05. A later analysis found that most CMV-associated TCR beta chains appeared HLA-restricted, with HLA associations seemingly driven largely by CMV exposure. Broadly in line with IMGT annotations, most TCR beta V segments showed up in productive rearrangements about 90% or about 30% of the time in an earlier analysis of several hundred of the donors. The classifier was reported to diagnose cytomegalovirus status with high specificity and sensitivity in both the original cohort and the validation cohort. A later analysis reported that several top co-occurrence clusters appeared linked to parvovirus B19, influenza, CMV and Epstein-Barr virus. In this cohort, only TCR beta chains were sequenced, and detectable features were limited by the absence of alpha or paired-chain data. The only immune exposure information available for the cohort was CMV serostatus. A further reported finding was that TCR beta sequences accurately predicted the HLA-A and HLA-B alleles for most subjects in the first cohort. A later analysis found that TCR association rates varied across HLA loci, with DRB1 alleles showing the most associated TCRs and HLA-C alleles the fewest. When HLA alleles, especially DR and DQ, strongly co-occurred, attributing TCR associations to individual alleles was difficult. A cluster of highly shared sequence variants was judged likely to represent a technical artifact of the sequencing pipeline. A later genetic analysis reported fewer N-insertions in productive TCRs among donors in an Asian-associated ancestry cluster than the roughly 700-donor mean. Linkage disequilibrium might explain the correlated functional status among segregating V segments, but an unknown experimental factor could not be ruled out. Three of the identified cytomegalovirus-associated TCR beta chains were confirmed in vitro to be specific for cytomegalovirus antigens. Most TCR sequences were observed very rarely across donors, whereas some public TCRs were present in many individuals. Roughly uniform sequencing depth across donors was assumed in presence/absence analyses, although this assumption may not hold. In a later analysis, HLA-associated TCR beta chains showed more clonal expansion and lower generation probabilities than non-associated chains that were equally common. The 87-base-pair reads could not distinguish some IMGT-functional V segments, including TRBV6-2 and TRBV6-3, so those segments were excluded. In a later genetic analysis, a missense DCLRE1C variant was associated with V-gene and J-gene trimming of TCR beta chains, and the association was replicated in an independent cohort. The study gave a list of 150 to 200 TCR beta chains associated with cytomegalovirus.

At the junction V is shortened by 0 bases and J by 6 bases; bases outside the gene matches: 9. CDR1 and CDR2, looked up from the germline V gene, are LGHNA and YSLEER. The CDR3 starts with the cysteine, ends with the phenylalanine, and has 17 residues. Only the CDR3 DNA stays, 51 bases, in frame from base 1. Comments on this clone: The antigen it recognizes is unknown. Base quality data are lacking; no much larger clone is found one base away.

Receptor libraries were prepared by the immunoSEQ multiplex PCR assay. The multiplex PCR relied on a mix of 60 forward primers for TCR Vbeta segments and 13 reverse primers for TCR Jbeta segments. A multiplex PCR assay on genomic DNA amplified the CDR3 region of rearranged TCR beta genes. Amplified TCR beta libraries were sequenced as 87-base-pair reads on the Illumina HiSeq System. The original methods were these. In a later analysis, tens of millions of unique TCR beta chains were counted across the 500 to 850 repertoires, and about 10 million of these chains were shared by at least two donors. A nearest-neighbor algorithm error-corrected the raw reads and collapsed the reads into unique sequences, merging closely related sequences to remove PCR and sequencing errors. To assign V, D and J gene segments, CDR3 sequences were aligned to IMGT reference sequences. For a sequence to be retained, a match of at least six nucleotides to both a V gene segment and a J gene segment was required. Rearrangements were classified as productive when the CDR3 lacked stop codons and remained in frame with V and J, and all other rearrangements were classified as non-productive. CDR3 was defined according to IMGT convention as the region running from the second conserved V-encoded cysteine to the conserved J-encoded phenylalanine. In an earlier analysis of around 540 of the donors, sequences lacking an unambiguous match to a single V gene segment were excluded. In an earlier analysis of 587 of the donors, V segments were called functional above 56.7% productive rearrangements and were called segregating when the between-donor standard deviation exceeded 5%. To diagnose cytomegalovirus status from the catalog of TCR beta chain sequences, a statistical classification framework was built. In a later analysis, V and J genes were assigned by comparing TCR nucleotide sequences against IMGT/GENE-DB human TR gene sequences. A later analysis assigned CDR3 sequences and most-parsimonious VDJ recombination scenarios with the TCRdist pipeline. In a later analysis, each TCR beta chain was defined by its CDR3 amino acid sequence together with its V-gene family, and reads lacking a unique V-gene family were excluded. As a way to deal with suspected cross-contamination and a sequencing artifact, a later analysis dropped 450 to 600 nucleotide sequences that were highly shared and had low generation probability. In a later analysis, a clonal expansion index for each public chain was calculated from normalized within-repertoire ranks of inferred template counts. In a later analysis, generation probabilities were computed with a VDJ recombination model fitted to out-of-frame rearrangements, and the resulting probabilities were checked against IGoR. In a later analysis, TCR-TCR, TCR-HLA and TCR-CMV co-occurrence was scored with hypergeometric tests, and a repertoire-size bias correction was applied to TCR pairs. To estimate false discovery rates, a later analysis permuted the HLA or CMV assignments 20 times. In a later analysis, co-occurring TCRs were grouped using DBSCAN, and TCRdist sequence similarity was added for clustering within HLA-allele-positive subsets. Repertoires with fewer than 30,000 or more than 120,000 public chains were left out of co-occurrence clustering, as were about five repertoires with anomalous nucleotide sharing. TCRdb carries this immuneACCESS record with in-frame sequences only. Its versions omit some clonotypes, under half of them owing to an unresolved V gene in the studies checked, with the rest unexplained. V and J calls and clone size are copied from that table; D and trimming were computed from the DNA. This sample lists tens of thousands of clones; more than 70% were detected once. Around 5.9% of the sample lies in the top ten.

The cohort was made up of approximately 700 healthy bone marrow donors. Cohort members were all nominally healthy when sampled, although unrecorded immune exposures were likely present. The donor tested CMV seronegative, placing the donor among the 350 or so seronegative members of the cohort. Each donor provided a peripheral blood sample, and peripheral blood mononuclear cells were used for TCR beta sequencing. The Qiagen DNeasy Blood Extraction Kit was used to extract genomic DNA from the blood cell samples. This clonotype was obtained from a male donor in good health and CMV-seronegative. Sequencing used PBMCs. The V gene is TRBV4-3 and the J gene is TRBJ2-3, with TRBD2 matching 10 junction bases. The CDR3 in this case is CASSQERAGGPLDTQYF. The nucleotide sequence reads TGCGCCAGCAGCCAAGAGAGAGCGGGGGGGCCGCTCGATACGCAGTATTTT.